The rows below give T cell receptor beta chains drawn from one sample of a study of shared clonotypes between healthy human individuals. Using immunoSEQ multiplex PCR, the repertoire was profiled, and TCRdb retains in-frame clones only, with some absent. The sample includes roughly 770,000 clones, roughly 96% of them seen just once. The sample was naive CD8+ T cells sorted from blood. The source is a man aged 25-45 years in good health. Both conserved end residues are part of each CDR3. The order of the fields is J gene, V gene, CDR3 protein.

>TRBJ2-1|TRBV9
CASSVGELALIGGEQFF
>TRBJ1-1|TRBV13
CASSFRGNGAFF
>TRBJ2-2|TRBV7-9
CASSLARPLTGELFF
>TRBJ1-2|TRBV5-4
CASSWDPGTENPYGYTF
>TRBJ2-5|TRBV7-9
CASSSDLGHPKETQYF
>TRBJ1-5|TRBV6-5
CANKQGDVCNQPQHF
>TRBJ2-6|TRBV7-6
CASSLGTGANVLTF
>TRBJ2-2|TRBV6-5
CASSPDRNTGELFF
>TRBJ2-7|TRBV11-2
CASSLEASGYYEQYF
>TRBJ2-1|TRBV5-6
CASSYGTSGIREQFF
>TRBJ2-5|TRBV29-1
CSVAGREGRETQYF
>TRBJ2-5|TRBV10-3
CAISIAGEGETQYF
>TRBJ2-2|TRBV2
CASSAGTNTGELFF
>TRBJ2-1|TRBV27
CASSLYGGSYNEQFF
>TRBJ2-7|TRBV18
CASSPGRAYEQYF
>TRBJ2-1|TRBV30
CAWSVRGEWGNEQFF
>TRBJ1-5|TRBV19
CASSIRLPEDQPQHF
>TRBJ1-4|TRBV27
CASHGQTNEKLFF
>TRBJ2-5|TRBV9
CASSDGTSGTQETQYF
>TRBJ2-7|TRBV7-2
CASSLDRASSSYEQYF
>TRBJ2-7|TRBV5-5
CASSLGPTAGSYEQYF
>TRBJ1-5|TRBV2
CASDGGRVANQPQHF
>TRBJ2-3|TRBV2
CASSGTSSEDTQYF
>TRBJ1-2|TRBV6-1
CASSATGLNYGYTF
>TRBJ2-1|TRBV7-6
CASSLTPQENNEQFF
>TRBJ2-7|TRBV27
CAIRPERGSYEQYF
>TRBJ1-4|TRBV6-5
CASSYGSNEKLFF
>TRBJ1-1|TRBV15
CATSRVRGTEAFF
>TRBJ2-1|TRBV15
CATSREAGPTPYNEQFF
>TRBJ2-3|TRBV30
CAWRPRTSPSTDTQYF
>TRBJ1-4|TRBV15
CATSSTRAPLRNEKLFF
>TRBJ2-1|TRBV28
CASSSTSGSYNEQFF
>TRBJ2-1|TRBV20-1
CSARRGAEQFF
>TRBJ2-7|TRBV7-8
CASSLVADTPTYEQYF
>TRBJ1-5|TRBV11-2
CASSQDSYSNQPQHF
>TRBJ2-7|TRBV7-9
CASRGTSYEQYF
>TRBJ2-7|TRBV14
CASSPQRAYEQYF
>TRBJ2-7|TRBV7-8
CASSYGTGGFYEQYF
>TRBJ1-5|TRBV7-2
CASSPLLNQPQHF
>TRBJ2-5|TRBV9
CASSVVGGGIRETQYF
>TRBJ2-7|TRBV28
CASSLVAGGGEQYF
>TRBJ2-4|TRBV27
CASSSIDRSEDIQYF
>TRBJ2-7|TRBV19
CASSRVGSSYEQYF
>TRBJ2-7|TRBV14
CASSQETEAYTYEQYF
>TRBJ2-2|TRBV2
CASSRSRVNTGELFF
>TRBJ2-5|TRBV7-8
CASSYQETQYF
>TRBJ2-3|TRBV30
CAWSVRGFGTDTQYF
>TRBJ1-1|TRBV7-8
CASSPGATNTEAFF
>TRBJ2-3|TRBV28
CASSSASGSTDTQYF
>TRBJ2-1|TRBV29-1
CSVLTVPYNEQFF
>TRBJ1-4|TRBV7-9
CASSLLGADRNEKLFF
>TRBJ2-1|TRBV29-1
CSLSWGEEQFF
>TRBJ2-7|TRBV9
CASSVAVTYEQYF
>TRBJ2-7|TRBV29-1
CSVLGTSVYEQYF
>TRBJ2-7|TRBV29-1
CSASDSYEQYF
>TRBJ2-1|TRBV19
CASSIGYRTSGSYNEQFF
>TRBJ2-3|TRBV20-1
CSPTRGDTQYF
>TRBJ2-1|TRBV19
CATLDGNNEQFF
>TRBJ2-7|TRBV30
CAWSVLGVDEQYF
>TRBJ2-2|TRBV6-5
CASSYSEGELFF